Following are 12 T cell receptor beta chains from one sample sequenced in a study of OX40 agonist ivuxolimab in advanced cancers. Clones were read by immunoSEQ multiplex PCR, and TCRdb kept only the in-frame ones, dropping some. Of some 86,000 clones in the sample, roughly 94% were seen once. This specimen consisted of CD4+ or CD8+ T cells sorted from blood, obtained in a trial of the OX40 agonist ivuxolimab. The receptors stem from an adult with an advanced solid tumor such as melanoma, head and neck, liver or kidney cancer.

The rearrangement joins TRBV5-8 to TRBJ1-1, with D unresolved. Germline V gives CDR1 SGHTS, CDR2 YDEGEE. This CDR3 region has 15 residues. The V end was cut by 0 bases, the J end by 0 bases, with 9 bases between. The CDR3 sequence is CASSLDGPMNTEAFF. CDR3 sequence (DNA): TGTGCCAGCAGCTTGGACGGACCTATGAACACTGAAGCTTTCTTT.

The chain links TRBV9 to TRBJ1-6; D uncertain. V lost 0 bases and J lost 0, with 4 bases in between. CDR3 length: 15 residues. Per the germline V gene, CDR1 is SGDLS and CDR2 is YYNGEE. The CDR3 nucleotides are TGTGCCAGCAGCGTAGAAGGCTCCTATAATTCACCCCTCCACTTT. It is translated as CASSVEGSYNSPLHF.

The chain joins TRBV7-8 to TRBJ2-3; TRBD2 matches 7 bases. Trimming at V came to 4 bases and at J to 2 bases, leaving 12 bases not matched to a gene. Germline CDR1 and CDR2: SGHVS and FQNEAQ. The CDR3 consists of 17 residues. The CDR3, as DNA: TGTGCCAGCAGCTCCCTACCTTCTAGCGGAAACACAGATACGCAGTATTTT. It specifies CASSSLPSSGNTDTQYF.

The chain is built from TRBV7-9 and TRBJ1-1; D uncertain. V was pared by 1 base and J by 5 bases, with 11 bases between. CDR3 size: 14 residues. The germline V gene encodes CDR1 SEHNR and CDR2 FQNEAQ (reference sequence). The CDR3 spells CASSLVSGSTEAFF. CDR3 DNA: TGTGCCAGCAGCTTAGTGTCTGGAAGTACTGAAGCTTTCTTT.

This clone was found once. This chain joins TRBV6-5 and TRBJ2-5; a possible D gene is TRBD1 (6 bases). The CDR3 extends over 13 amino acids. Between the trimmed V and J ends, which lost 7 bases and 5 bases, there was a span of 14 bases. The germline gives CDR1 MNHEY, CDR2 SVGAGI. CDR3 nucleotide sequence: TGTGCCAGCACCTTTGGGGGCGGGGAGACCCAGTACTTC. Translating gives CASTFGGGETQYF.

The V call is TRBV5-8, the J call TRBJ2-3, with D maybe TRBD1 (5 bases). V dropped 5 bases and J dropped 2 bases, with 9 bases sitting between them. CDR3 length equals 13 residues. CDR1 and CDR2 (germline): SGHTS, YDEGEE. The CDR3 DNA reads TGTGCCAGCAGGTACAGGACCACAGATACGCAGTATTTT. This codes for CASRYRTTDTQYF.

The CDR3 is CASSIGSGGSSYNEQFF. CDR3 sequence (DNA): TGTGCCAGTAGTATAGGTTCCGGGGGAAGCTCCTACAATGAGCAGTTCTTC. The chain employs TRBV19 and TRBJ2-1; D possibly corresponds to TRBD2 (6 bases). The germline V gene has CDR1 LNHDA and CDR2 SQIVND (reference sequence). The CDR3 has 17 residues. V lost 1 base, J lost 0 bases, and 13 bases lay in between.

J is TRBJ2-2 and V is TRBV4-3, with 8 bases that match TRBD2. The CDR3 totals 16 residues. Germline V gene sequence: CDR1 LGHNA, CDR2 YSLEER. V trimming: 2 bases; J trimming: 2 bases; junction bases outside the gene matches: 4. In nucleotides, the CDR3 is TGCGCCAGCAGCCAATATAGCGGGGTAAACACCGGGGAGCTGTTTTTT. Its protein is CASSQYSGVNTGELFF.

The V gene is TRBV7-2, the J gene TRBJ2-7; D unclear. Trimming took 1 base from V and 6 from J, leaving 13 bases between them. Germline V CDR1 and CDR2: SGHTA, FQGNSA. The CDR3 has 14 residues. The CDR3 nucleotides are TGTGCCAGCAGCTTAGGGCCTCCTCGAACCGAGCAGTACTTC. The encoded protein is CASSLGPPRTEQYF.

The V and J genes are TRBV7-6 and TRBJ2-1; D might be TRBD1 (5 bases). Germline CDR1 is SGHVS and CDR2 is FNYEAQ. This CDR3 spans 11 amino acids. CDR3: CASEGDNEQFF. CDR3 DNA: TGTGCATCAGAAGGGGACAATGAGCAGTTCTTC.

V usage is TRBV7-8 and J usage is TRBJ1-1; 9 bases align to TRBD1. Germline V gene lookup returns CDR1 SGHVS and CDR2 FQNEAQ. The CDR3 loop spans 15 amino acids. V was pared by 3 bases and J by 6 bases, with 8 bases of the junction left unmatched. CDR3 bases: TGTGCCAGCAGCTTGGCCGGGACAGGGATAGCTGAAGCTTTCTTT. Amino acids: CASSLAGTGIAEAFF.

This clone appeared a single time. The chain links TRBV27 to TRBJ2-2; D gene unclear. CDR1 and CDR2 (germline): MNHEY, SMNVEV (reference sequence). Trimming removed 3 bases from V and 8 bases from J, with 10 bases in between. The length of the CDR3 is 13 residues. In nucleotides, the CDR3 is TGTGCCAGCAGTTTCGGGTATAGTGGGGAGCTGTTTTTT. Translation: CASSFGYSGELFF.